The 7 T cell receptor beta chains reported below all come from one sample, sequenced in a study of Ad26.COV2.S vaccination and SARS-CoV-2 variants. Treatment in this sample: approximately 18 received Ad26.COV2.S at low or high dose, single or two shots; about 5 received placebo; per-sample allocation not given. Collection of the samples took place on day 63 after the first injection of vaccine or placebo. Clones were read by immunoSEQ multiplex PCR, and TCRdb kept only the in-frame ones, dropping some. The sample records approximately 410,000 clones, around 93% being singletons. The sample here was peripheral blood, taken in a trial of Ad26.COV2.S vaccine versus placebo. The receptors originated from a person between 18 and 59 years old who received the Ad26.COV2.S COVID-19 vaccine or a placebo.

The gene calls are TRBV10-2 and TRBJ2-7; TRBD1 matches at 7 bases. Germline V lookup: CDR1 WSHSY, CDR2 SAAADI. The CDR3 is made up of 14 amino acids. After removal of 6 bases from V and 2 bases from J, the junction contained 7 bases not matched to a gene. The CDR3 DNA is TGCGCCAGCAGGACTCCGGGACAGACCTACGAGCAGTACTTC. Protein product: CASRTPGQTYEQYF.

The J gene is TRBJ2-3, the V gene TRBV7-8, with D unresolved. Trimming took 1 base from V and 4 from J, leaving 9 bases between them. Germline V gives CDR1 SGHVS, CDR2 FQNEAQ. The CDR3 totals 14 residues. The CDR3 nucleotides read TGTGCCAGCAGCTTAGGGTTTTCGGCAGATACGCAGTATTTT. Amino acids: CASSLGFSADTQYF. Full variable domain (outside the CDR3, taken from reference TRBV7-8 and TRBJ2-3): GAGVSQSPRYKVAKRGQDVALRCDPISGHVSLFWYQQALGQGPEFLTYFQNEAQLDKSGLPSDRFFAERPEGSVSTLKIQRTQQEDSAVYLCASSLGFSADTQYFGPGTRLTVL.

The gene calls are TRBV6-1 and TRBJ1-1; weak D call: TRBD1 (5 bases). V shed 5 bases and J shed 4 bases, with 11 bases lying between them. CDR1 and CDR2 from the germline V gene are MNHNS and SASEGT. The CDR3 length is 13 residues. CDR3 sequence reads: CASSFDSGTEAFF. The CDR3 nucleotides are TGTGCCAGCAGTTTCGACAGTGGCACTGAAGCTTTCTTT.

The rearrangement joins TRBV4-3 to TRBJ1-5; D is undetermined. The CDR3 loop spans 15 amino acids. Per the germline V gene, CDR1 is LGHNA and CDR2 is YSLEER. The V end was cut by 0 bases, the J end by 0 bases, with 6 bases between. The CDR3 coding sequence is TGCGCCAGCAGCCAAGAAGGAAGTAGCAATCAGCCCCAGCATTTT. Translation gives CASSQEGSSNQPQHF.

The CDR3 DNA follows: TGCGCCAGCAGTCCCCACCGTGGTTATGAGCAGTTCTTC. Amino acids: CASSPHRGYEQFF. The gene calls are TRBV23-1 and TRBJ2-1; D call uncertain. TRBV23-1 is an ORF; its function is uncertain. This CDR3 has 13 residues. Trimming stripped 4 bases from V and 8 bases from J, with 12 bases between.

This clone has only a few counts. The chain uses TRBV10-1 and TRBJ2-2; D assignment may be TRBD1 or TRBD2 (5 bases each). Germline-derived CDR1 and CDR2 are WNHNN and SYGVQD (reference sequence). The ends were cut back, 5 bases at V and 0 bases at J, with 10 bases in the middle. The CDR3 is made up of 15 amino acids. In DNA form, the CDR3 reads TGCGCCAGCAGTCGGGACGGCGCGAACACCGGGGAGCTGTTTTTT. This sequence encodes CASSRDGANTGELFF.

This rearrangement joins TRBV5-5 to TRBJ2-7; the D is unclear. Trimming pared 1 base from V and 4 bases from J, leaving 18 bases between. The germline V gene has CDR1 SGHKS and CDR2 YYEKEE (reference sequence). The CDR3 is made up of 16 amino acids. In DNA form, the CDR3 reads TGTGCCAGCAGCTTGAAAGGAATGGCAGACCAGTACGAGCAGTACTTC. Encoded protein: CASSLKGMADQYEQYF. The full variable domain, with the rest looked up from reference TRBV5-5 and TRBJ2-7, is DAGVTQSPTHLIKTRGQQVTLRCSPISGHKSVSWYQQVLGQGPQFIFQYYEKEERGRGNFPDRFSARQFPNYSSELNVNALLLGDSALYLCASSLKGMADQYEQYFGPGTRLTVT.